What follows describes a single T cell receptor (beta chain). What it binds is not known. The sample is drawn from a study of shared clonotypes between healthy human individuals. About the research overall: Three CD4 naive, three CD4 memory, two CD8 naive and one CD8 memory plate were used per donor.

Only in-frame clones appear in the TCRdb table, and some are missing; sequencing was by immunoSEQ multiplex PCR. Of 2 million to 3 million clones in the sample, just over 90% are singletons; the top ten hold over 0.12%. CDR3 length: 14 amino acids. CDR1 and CDR2 from the germline V gene are SGHDN and FVKESK. Trimming took 4 bases from V and 1 from J, leaving 9 bases between them. Findings and caveats of the study: Generally, naive subsets came out with larger estimated richness than memory subsets.

This clonotype originated in a man aged 18 to 30 in good health. The V gene is TRBV14, the J gene TRBJ2-3, with D hard to call. Sequencing was performed on naive CD4+ T cells sorted from blood. Specified subset: CD45RA+ positively selected. CDR3 residues: CASSPRRGTDTQYF. Written as DNA, the CDR3 is TGTGCCAGCAGCCCCCGCCGGGGCACAGATACGCAGTATTTT.